This TCR beta chain appears in the sequencing data of a study of shared clonotypes between healthy human individuals. Study-level information: The donor group consisted of two women and three men, aged 18 to 49.

Per the original data handling: Junction-only immunoSEQ sequences carried no quality scores, so filtering differed. Sequencing used immunoSEQ multiplex PCR; TCRdb keeps in-frame clones, though not all of them. D and trimming come from the DNA, and the V and J calls and clone size come from that table. The sample lists more than 400,000 clones, 70% to 80% occurring once. V was shortened by 3 bases and J by 7 bases, with 10 bases between the two germline ends. In germline, CDR1 is PRHDT, CDR2 FYEKMQ (reference sequence). The CDR3 has 13 residues. Nashville, Tennessee was home to all donors, each a Caucasian adult. Genomic DNA for unsorted samples was obtained from 70 million to 100 million PBMCs.

Sequenced sample: PBMCs. The chain joins TRBV13 to TRBJ2-4; D not resolved. The receptor was isolated from a woman between 35 and 50 years old in good health. Some clones in this sample may be carry-over from other donors' samples. This CDR3 is CASSFSGQNIQYF. The CDR3 DNA follows: TGTGCCAGCAGCTTTTCTGGGCAGAACATTCAGTACTTC.